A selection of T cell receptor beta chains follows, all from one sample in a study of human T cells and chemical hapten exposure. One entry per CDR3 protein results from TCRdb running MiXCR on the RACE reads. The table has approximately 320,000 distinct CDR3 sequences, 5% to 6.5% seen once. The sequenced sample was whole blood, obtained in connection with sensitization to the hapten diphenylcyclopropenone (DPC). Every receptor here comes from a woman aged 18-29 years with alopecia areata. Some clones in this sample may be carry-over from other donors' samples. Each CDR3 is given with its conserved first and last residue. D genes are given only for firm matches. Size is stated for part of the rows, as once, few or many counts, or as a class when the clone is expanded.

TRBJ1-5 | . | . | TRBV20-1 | CSAREGPRLFNQPQHF | TGCAGTGCTAGAGAGGGACCTCGCCTTTTCAATCAGCCCCAGCATTTT
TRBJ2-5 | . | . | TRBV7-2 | CASSSLGGETQYF | TGTGCCAGCAGCTCTTTGGGCGGCGAGACCCAGTACTTC
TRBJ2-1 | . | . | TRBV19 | CASTQGNDEQFF | TGTGCCAGTACACAGGGTAACGATGAGCAGTTCTTC
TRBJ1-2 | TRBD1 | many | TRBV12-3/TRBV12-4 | CASSLERQGDYGYTF | TGTGCCAGCAGTTTAGAGCGTCAGGGGGACTATGGCTACACCTTC
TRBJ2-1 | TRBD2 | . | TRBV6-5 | CASSYSGTSGGVYNEQFF | TGTGCCAGCAGTTACTCTGGGACTAGCGGGGGGGTGTACAATGAGCAGTTCTTC
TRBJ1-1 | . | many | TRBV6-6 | CASQSTVEGPEAFF | TGTGCCAGTCAGAGTACAGTGGAGGGCCCTGAAGCTTTCTTT
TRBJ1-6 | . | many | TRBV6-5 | CASNWTEAGRRNSPLHF | TGTGCCAGCAATTGGACAGAGGCCGGGCGAAGGAATTCACCCCTCCACTTT
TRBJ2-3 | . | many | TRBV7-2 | CASSRGPSSDTQYF | TGTGCCAGCAGCCGCGGCCCCTCTTCAGATACGCAGTATTTT
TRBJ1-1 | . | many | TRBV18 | CASSRKEAEAFF | TGTGCCAGCTCACGAAAGGAAGCAGAAGCTTTCTTT
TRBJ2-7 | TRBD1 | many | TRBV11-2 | CASSLTGGEQYF | TGTGCCAGCAGCCTAACAGGGGGCGAGCAGTACTTC
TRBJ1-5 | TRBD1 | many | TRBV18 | CASSPIQGASNQPQHF | TGTGCCAGCTCACCAATCCAGGGGGCTTCAAATCAGCCCCAGCATTTT
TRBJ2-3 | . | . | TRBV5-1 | CASSFRQSDTQYF | TGCGCCAGCAGCTTTCGACAGTCCGATACGCAGTATTTT
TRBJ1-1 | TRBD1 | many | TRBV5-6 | CASSATGVPEAFF | TGTGCCAGCAGCGCGACAGGGGTCCCTGAAGCTTTCTTT
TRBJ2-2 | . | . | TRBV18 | CASSPRGTDNTGELFF | TGTGCCAGCTCACCGAGGGGGACCGATAACACCGGGGAGCTGTTTTTT
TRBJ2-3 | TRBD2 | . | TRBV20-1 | CSALAPAGGSTDTQYF | TGCAGTGCCCTCGCTCCGGCGGGGGGGAGCACAGATACGCAGTATTTT
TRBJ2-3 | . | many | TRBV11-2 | CASGTDRTDTQYF | TGTGCCAGCGGTACTGACCGCACAGATACGCAGTATTTT
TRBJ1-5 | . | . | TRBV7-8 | CASSNQNRGNQPQHF | TGTGCCAGCAGCAACCAGAACAGGGGCAATCAGCCCCAGCATTTT
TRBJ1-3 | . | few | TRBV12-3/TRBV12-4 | CASSLDPSGTTIYF | TGTGCCAGCAGTTTGGATCCTAGCGGGACCACCATATATTTT
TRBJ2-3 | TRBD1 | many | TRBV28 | CASSWTGKRADTQYF | TGTGCCAGCAGTTGGACAGGGAAACGGGCAGATACGCAGTATTTT
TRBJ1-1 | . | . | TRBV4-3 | CASSRDGSTEAFF | TGCGCCAGCAGCCGAGACGGATCCACTGAAGCTTTCTTT
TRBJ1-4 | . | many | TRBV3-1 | CASSLRTKNEKLFF | TGTGCCAGCAGCCTCAGGACAAAGAATGAAAAACTGTTTTTT
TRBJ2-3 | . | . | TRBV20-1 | CSARLRTSDTQYF | TGCAGTGCTAGATTAAGGACTTCAGATACGCAGTATTTT
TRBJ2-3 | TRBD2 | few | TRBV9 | CASSVAPGGADTQYF | TGTGCCAGCAGCGTAGCCCCTGGGGGGGCAGATACGCAGTATTTT
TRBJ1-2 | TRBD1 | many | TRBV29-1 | CSVERQGHGYTF | TGCAGCGTTGAAAGACAGGGCCATGGCTACACCTTC
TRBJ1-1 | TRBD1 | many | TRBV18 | CASSFYRRDRGPNTEAFF | TGTGCCAGCTCATTTTATCGCCGGGACAGGGGGCCGAACACTGAAGCTTTCTTT
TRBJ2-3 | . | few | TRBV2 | CASSERTDTDTQYF | TGTGCCAGCAGTGAGCGGACAGACACAGATACGCAGTATTTT
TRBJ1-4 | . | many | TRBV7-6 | CASSLEAAGDGEKLFF | TGTGCCAGCAGCTTAGAGGCGGCAGGGGACGGGGAAAAACTGTTTTTT
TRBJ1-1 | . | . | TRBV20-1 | CSALRLPVLNTEAFF | TGCAGTGCTCTCAGGTTACCCGTCTTGAACACTGAAGCTTTCTTT
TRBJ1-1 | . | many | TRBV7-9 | CASSLVSGMNTEAFF | TGTGCCAGCAGCTTAGTGTCCGGTATGAACACTGAAGCTTTCTTT
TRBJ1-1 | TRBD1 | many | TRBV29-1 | CSVFLQGADTEAFF | TGCAGCGTTTTCCTCCAGGGGGCAGATACTGAAGCTTTCTTT
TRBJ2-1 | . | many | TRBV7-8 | CASSSEGKLSSYNEQFF | TGTGCCAGCAGCTCCGAGGGGAAGCTAAGCTCCTACAATGAGCAGTTCTTC
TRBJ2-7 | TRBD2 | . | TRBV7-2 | CASSLESRVLASSYEQYF | TGTGCCAGCAGCTTAGAGTCTCGGGTACTAGCGTCCTCCTACGAGCAGTACTTC
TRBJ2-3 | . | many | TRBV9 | CASSVGGEDTQYF | TGTGCCAGCAGCGTTGGTGGGGAGGATACGCAGTATTTT
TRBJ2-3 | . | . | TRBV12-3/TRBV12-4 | CASSVQFTDTQYF | TGTGCCAGCAGTGTACAGTTCACAGATACGCAGTATTTT
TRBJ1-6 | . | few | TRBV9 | CASSEGIGGSPLHF | TGTGCCAGCAGCGAGGGGATAGGAGGTTCACCCCTCCACTTT
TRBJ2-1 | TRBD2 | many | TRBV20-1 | CSARASTSGGDEQFF | TGCAGTGCTAGAGCCTCGACTAGCGGGGGGGATGAGCAGTTCTTC